This T cell receptor beta chain was obtained from a study of beta chain features in type 1 diabetes. Broader study findings: TCRB CDR3s were moderately but significantly shorter in Type 1 diabetes patients in all four CD4+ subsets.

This CDR3 comprises 14 residues. Per the germline V gene, CDR1 is SGHAT and CDR2 is FQNNGV. Trimming shortened V by 4 bases and J by 0 bases, and 7 bases separated the two germline ends. A word on this clone: The antigen is not known.

The study reverse transcribed the entire isolated RNA, so it sequenced expressed TCRB transcripts. Only in-frame clones appear in the TCRdb table, and some are missing; sequencing was by immunoSEQ multiplex PCR. The sample has 250,000 or so clones, approximately 15% seen once. This receptor was obtained from a man aged 25-45 years with type 1 diabetes. This sequence joins TRBV11-2 and TRBJ1-3; possible D gene TRBD1, 5 bases. The material sequenced was naive CD4+ T cells from blood. CDR3: CASSSQVSGNTIYF. The CDR3 DNA sequence: TGTGCCAGCAGCTCACAGGTCTCTGGAAACACCATATATTTT.